This T cell receptor beta chain appears in the sequencing data of a study of regulatory dendritic cells for organ transplantation. Study findings and constraints: Considerable individual heterogeneity was seen in alloreactive memory CD8+ T cells. Among resting subsets, memory CD8+ cells contained the most alloreactive clonotypes.

A remark on this clone: The antigen remains undetermined.

Allogeneic regulatory or mature dendritic cells were co-cultured for 4 to 6 days with CFSE-labeled sorted T cells at 1:10. FACS sorted CD4+ or CD8+ T cells into CD45RA+ naive and CD45RO+ memory. Assay used: immunoSEQ multiplex PCR; TCRdb lists only in-frame clones, some missing. Of more than 20,000 clones detected, approximately 85% appear once; the ten largest clones hold roughly 0.26%. Trimming removed 4 bases from V and 5 bases from J; junction bases left unmatched: 2. The CDR3 has 13 amino acids. Germline V lookup: CDR1 SGDLS, CDR2 YYNGEE. Sequencing was done on a sample of naive CD4+ T cells from blood cultured with dendritic cells. Subset noted: CD45RA+ naive T cells. This sequence joins TRBV9 and TRBJ2-2, with 7 bases matching TRBD1. The TCR originated in a human donor in good health. DNA for the CDR3: TGTGCCAGCAGCCCGACAGGGACCGGGGAGCTGTTTTTT. Amino acid sequence: CASSPTGTGELFF.